Below, 23 T cell receptor beta chains from the same sample are listed, as sequenced in a study of control samples from healthy donors and cancer patients (dated by TCRdb to about 2020). Library generation was performed with the immunoSEQ multiplex PCR assay. TCRdb retrieved this table from immuneACCESS and kept in-frame rearrangements only. Not all clones are present; in checked studies, unresolved V genes account for under half, and no reason is known for the remainder. The table for this sample lists some 190,000 clones; approximately 91% of them were counted only once. The ten largest clones represent roughly 1.9% of the sample. Material for sequencing was blood. The receptors here all came from a man younger than 45 in good health.

CDR3 sequence: CASSTGTGLQPQHF. As DNA, the CDR3 is TGTGCCAGCAGCACTGGGACAGGGCTTCAGCCCCAGCATTTT. V gene TRBV5-4 combines with J gene TRBJ1-5; 9 positions agree with TRBD1. The germline V gene has CDR1 SGHNT and CDR2 YYREEE (reference sequence). The CDR3 loop spans 14 amino acids. The junction had 5 bases not matched to a gene; V was cut back by 4 bases and J by 6 bases.

This clone was recorded once. This rearrangement joins TRBV28 to TRBJ1-5, with D perhaps matching TRBD1 (5 bases). Germline CDR1 reads MDHEN; CDR2 reads SYDVKM. This CDR3 is built from 14 residues. V lost 5 bases and J lost 5, with 13 bases in between. CDR3 nucleotide sequence: TGTGCCAGCAGTCTCCCGGGGACTCATCAGCCCCAGCATTTT. It codes for CASSLPGTHQPQHF. Looking up the rest from reference TRBV28 and TRBJ1-5 gives the full variable domain: DVKVTQSSRYLVKRTGEKVFLECVQDMDHENMFWYRQDPGLGLRLIYFSYDVKMKEKGDIPEGYSVSREKKERFSLILESASTNQTSMYLCASSLPGTHQPQHFGDGTRLSIL.

The chain is built from TRBV6-5 and TRBJ1-3; tentatively, D is TRBD1 (6 bases). Germline values: CDR1 MNHEY, CDR2 SVGAGI. The germline V and J ends were trimmed by 6 bases and 0 bases, with 9 bases remaining between them. The CDR3 consists of 14 residues. The CDR3 region is CASRTGSSGNTIYF. The CDR3 coding sequence is TGTGCCAGCAGAACAGGGAGCTCTGGAAACACCATATATTTT.

The V gene is TRBV6-4, the J gene TRBJ1-1; maybe TRBD1 (5 bases). The CDR3 consists of 13 residues. V lost 6 bases to trimming and J lost 1 base, with 9 bases between them. CDR1 and CDR2 from the germline V gene are MRHNA and SNTAGT. CDR3 DNA sequence: TGTGCCAGCAGCCTTCAGGGGAACACTGAAGCTTTCTTT. Protein product: CASSLQGNTEAFF.

The chain employs TRBV7-9 and TRBJ1-4; 7 bases are shared with TRBD1. V shed 5 bases and J 8 bases; nucleotides not matched to a gene: 11. The CDR3 extends over 15 amino acids. Germline V gene lookup returns CDR1 SEHNR and CDR2 FQNEAQ (reference sequence). The CDR3 loop is CASSQTEGAGEKLFF. The CDR3 nucleotides read TGTGCCAGCAGCCAAACAGAGGGGGCTGGGGAAAAACTGTTTTTT.

The CDR3 protein is CASSVAAGTEAFF. The CDR3 coding sequence is TGTGCCAGCAGCGTAGCGGCCGGCACTGAAGCTTTCTTT. The rearrangement uses TRBV9 and TRBJ1-1; D is ambiguous. The CDR3 has 13 amino acids. Germline V lookup: CDR1 SGDLS, CDR2 YYNGEE. Trimming stripped 0 bases from V and 4 bases from J, with 7 bases between. Looking up the rest from reference TRBV9 and TRBJ1-1 gives the full variable domain: DSGVTQTPKHLITATGQRVTLRCSPRSGDLSVYWYQQSLDQGLQFLIQYYNGEERAKGNILERFSAQQFPDLHSELNLSSLELGDSALYFCASSVAAGTEAFFGQGTRLTVV.

The chain joins TRBV2 to TRBJ1-4; TRBD1 aligns across 7 bases. Trimming cost V 11 bases and J 7 bases; bases outside gene matches: 10. CDR1 SNHLY and CDR2 FYNNEI come from the germline V gene. The CDR3 covers 13 residues. The CDR3 protein is CAAAEGAREKLFF. As DNA, the CDR3 is TGTGCCGCGGCGGAGGGGGCGCGTGAAAAACTGTTTTTT. Full variable domain (outside the CDR3, taken from reference TRBV2 and TRBJ1-4): EPEVTQTPSHQVTQMGQEVILRCVPISNHLYFYWYRQILGQKVEFLVSFYNNEISEKSEIFDDQFSVERPDGSNFTLKIRSTKLEDSAMYFCAAAEGAREKLFFGSGTQLSVL.

This chain joins TRBV28 and TRBJ2-7; 9 nucleotides agree with TRBD2. The germline gives CDR1 MDHEN, CDR2 SYDVKM. The CDR3 is 14 amino acids. J gave up 4 bases and V 6 bases, and 7 bases lay outside the gene matches. In DNA, the CDR3 is TGTGCCAGCAGGTCCGGGACTAGCCGGTACGAGCAGTACTTC. This translates into CASRSGTSRYEQYF.

This clone is a singleton in its sample. This CDR3 reads CASSLRMGGDQPQHF. The DNA of the CDR3 is TGTGCCAGCAGCTTGAGAATGGGGGGGGATCAGCCCCAGCATTTT. The chain combines TRBV5-5 with TRBJ1-5; maybe TRBD1 (5 bases). The V gene lost 1 base and the J gene lost 5 bases, with 13 bases spanning the gap. The germline CDR1 and CDR2 sequences are SGHKS and YYEKEE (reference sequence). The CDR3 loop spans 15 amino acids. Filled out from reference TRBV5-5 and TRBJ1-5, the complete variable domain reads DAGVTQSPTHLIKTRGQQVTLRCSPISGHKSVSWYQQVLGQGPQFIFQYYEKEERGRGNFPDRFSARQFPNYSSELNVNALLLGDSALYLCASSLRMGGDQPQHFGDGTRLSIL.

The chain carries TRBV6-5 and TRBJ2-7; the match to TRBD2 covers 9 bases. Looked up from germline, CDR1 is MNHEY and CDR2 is SVGAGI. V lost 7 bases and J lost 2; bases outside the gene matches: 9. The CDR3 totals 15 residues. CDR3 DNA: TGTGCCAGCACTCCGGGGACTAGCAGGGCCTACGAGCAGTACTTC. This codes for CASTPGTSRAYEQYF.

This chain connects TRBV5-4 to TRBJ2-2; D ambiguous. The CDR3 is made up of 13 amino acids. V lost 7 bases and J lost 7, with 14 bases in between. Per germline, CDR1 SGHNT and CDR2 YYREEE (reference sequence). This chain's CDR3 is CASGLRVGGELFF. The CDR3 nucleotides are TGTGCCAGCGGCCTCCGCGTGGGCGGGGAGCTGTTTTTT.

V is TRBV11-2 and J is TRBJ2-7; 9 bases map to TRBD1. V was clipped by 2 bases and J by 6 bases; unmatched bases: 14. Per the germline V gene, CDR1 is SGHAT and CDR2 is FQNNGV. The CDR3 totals 17 residues. CDR3 nucleotides: TGTGCCAGCAGCTTAACGGCCGTCGGACAGGGGTTCTTCGAGCAGTACTTC. This translates into CASSLTAVGQGFFEQYF.

This clone came up once. This chain joins TRBV29-1 and TRBJ1-2, with TRBD1 matching 9 bases. This CDR3 comprises 11 residues. J gave up 8 bases and V 7 bases, and 5 bases lay outside the gene matches. In germline, CDR1 is SQVTM, CDR2 ANQGSEA. In DNA form, the CDR3 reads TGCAGCGCCGGGGACAGGGAGGGCTACACCTTC. As protein: CSAGDREGYTF.

The chain combines TRBV6-1 with TRBJ1-1; possible D gene TRBD1, 5 bases. The CDR3 sequence is 13 residues long. The germline V and J ends were trimmed by 2 bases and 6 bases, with 10 bases remaining between them. Looked up from germline, CDR1 is MNHNS and CDR2 is SASEGT. This CDR3 is CASSEIRGSEAFF. The CDR3 region has the DNA TGTGCCAGCAGTGAAATTCGGGGGTCTGAAGCTTTCTTT.

The gene calls are TRBV5-1 and TRBJ2-7; D is perhaps TRBD2 (5 bases). The V end lost 7 bases, the J end lost 4 bases, and 9 bases lay between the germline ends. Germline V gene sequence: CDR1 SGHRS, CDR2 YFSETQ. The CDR3 contains 11 residues. The CDR3: CASGERYEQYF. In DNA form, the CDR3 reads TGCGCCAGCGGGGAGAGGTACGAGCAGTACTTC.

The count of this clone is one. V usage is TRBV30 and J usage is TRBJ2-5, with D hard to call. V was clipped by 0 bases and J by 5 bases, with 13 bases between them. Germline assignment: CDR1 GTSNPN and CDR2 SVGIG (reference sequence). The CDR3 is made up of 14 amino acids. CDR3 sequence (DNA): TGTGCCTGGAGTGTAACAGCAATCCGGGAGACCCAGTACTTC. This encodes CAWSVTAIRETQYF. Full variable domain (missing parts from reference TRBV30 and TRBJ2-5): SQTIHQWPATLVQPVGSPLSLECTVEGTSNPNLYWYRQAAGRGLQLLFYSVGIGQISSEVPQNLSASRPQDRQFILSSKKLLLSDSGFYLCAWSVTAIRETQYFGPGTRLLVL.

The chain links TRBV5-1 to TRBJ1-4; D unclear. Trimming took off 7 bases at V and 1 base at J, with 8 bases between the two ends. The CDR3 contains 13 residues. Germline V gene sequence: CDR1 SGHRS, CDR2 YFSETQ. CDR3 in amino acids: CASSVITNEKLFF. The CDR3, as DNA: TGCGCCAGCTCGGTCATAACTAATGAAAAACTGTTTTTT.

The V and J genes are TRBV7-9 and TRBJ2-1; 11 bases line up with TRBD1. Unmatched junction bases numbered 16, after V lost 7 bases and J lost 2 bases. The CDR3 covers 19 residues. Germline lookup yields CDR1 SEHNR and CDR2 FQNEAQ (reference sequence). The CDR3 sequence: CASTSFMGQGVITYNEQFF. The CDR3 nucleotides are TGTGCCAGCACCAGCTTTATGGGACAGGGGGTCATCACCTACAATGAGCAGTTCTTC.

The V gene is TRBV19, the J gene TRBJ1-2; TRBD1 aligns across 8 bases. CDR3 length: 14 residues. CDR1 is LNHDA, CDR2 SQIVND, per germline (reference sequence). The V and J ends lost 5 bases and 3 bases, in that order; junction bases with no gene match: 5. The CDR3: CASSVDRGHYGYTF. In DNA, the CDR3 is TGTGCCAGTAGTGTCGACAGGGGACACTATGGCTACACCTTC.

The CDR3 sequence is CASSLWGERQPQHF. Written as DNA, the CDR3 is TGCGCCAGCAGCTTGTGGGGGGAGCGTCAGCCCCAGCATTTT. The rearrangement links TRBV5-1 to TRBJ1-5, with TRBD1 as a possible D gene (5 bases). CDR3 length equals 14 residues. CDR1 and CDR2 (germline): SGHRS, YFSETQ. The V end lost 1 base, the J end lost 6 bases, and 11 bases lay between the germline ends. Filled out from reference TRBV5-1 and TRBJ1-5, the complete variable domain reads KAGVTQTPRYLIKTRGQQVTLSCSPISGHRSVSWYQQTPGQGLQFLFEYFSETQRNKGNFPGRFSGRQFSNSRSEMNVSTLELGDSALYLCASSLWGERQPQHFGDGTRLSIL.

This chain joins TRBV19 and TRBJ2-3, with 10 bases lining up with TRBD1. Germline V gives CDR1 LNHDA, CDR2 SQIVND (reference sequence). There are 15 residues in the CDR3. J lost 4 bases, V lost 7 bases, and 8 bases had no gene match. CDR3 in DNA: TGTGCCAGTACCCTGGACAGGGGGTCGGCAGATACGCAGTATTTT. Its translation is CASTLDRGSADTQYF.

The V call is TRBV6-6, the J call TRBJ1-3, with D unresolved. V was trimmed by 8 bases and J by 7 bases, leaving 21 bases between them. The CDR3 is 15 amino acids. The germline V gene has CDR1 MNHNY and CDR2 SVGAGI (reference sequence). CDR3 sequence: CASARAWGQSNTIYF. CDR3 nucleotide sequence: TGTGCCAGCGCTCGGGCGTGGGGTCAGTCCAACACCATATATTTT.

V is TRBV2 and J is TRBJ2-1; D not certain. V dropped 6 bases and J dropped 4 bases, with 7 bases sitting between them. Germline assignment: CDR1 SNHLY and CDR2 FYNNEI. The CDR3 has 12 residues. The chain's CDR3 is CASRREYNEQFF. CDR3 in DNA: TGTGCCAGCAGAAGAGAGTACAATGAGCAGTTCTTC. Combining the CDR3 with reference TRBV2 and TRBJ2-1 gives the whole variable domain EPEVTQTPSHQVTQMGQEVILRCVPISNHLYFYWYRQILGQKVEFLVSFYNNEISEKSEIFDDQFSVERPDGSNFTLKIRSTKLEDSAMYFCASRREYNEQFFGPGTRLTVL.